Listed here are 29 T cell receptor beta chains from one sample, sequenced in a study of radiation and T cells in renal cell carcinoma. Documented time point: baseline pretreatment blood. Regarding treatment: 15 Gy SBRT to primary tumor, nephrectomy 4 weeks later. Repertoires were generated with immunoSEQ multiplex PCR, while TCRdb's copy carries only in-frame clones and drops some. The sample lists 110,000 to 150,000 clones; approximately 87% were seen once. This material consisted of blood, taken from a patient whose treatment included radiotherapy and nephrectomy. These receptor sequences come from a woman between 50 and 59 years old with renal cell carcinoma.

V usage is TRBV27 and J usage is TRBJ1-2, with TRBD1 identical over 9 bases. J lost 4 bases, V lost 5 bases, and 8 bases had no gene match. This CDR3 contains 15 residues. Germline lookup yields CDR1 MNHEY and CDR2 SMNVEV (reference sequence). For the CDR3, the DNA is TGTGCCAGCAGTGCAGACAGGGGGTTCGGCTATGGCTACACCTTC. As protein: CASSADRGFGYGYTF.

J is TRBJ2-1 and V is TRBV5-8; TRBD2 matches 11 bases. CDR3 length equals 16 residues. Germline V gene data show CDR1 as SGHTS and CDR2 as YDEGEE. With 2 bases clipped from V and 4 bases from J, the junction kept 5 bases outside the gene matches. CDR3 amino acids: CASSLQGLAAYNEQFF. CDR3 coding DNA: TGTGCCAGCAGCTTACAGGGACTAGCGGCTTACAATGAGCAGTTCTTC.

The chain couples TRBV14 to TRBJ1-3, with unresolved D. The V gene lost 6 bases and the J gene lost 2 bases, with 5 bases spanning the gap. CDR1 is SGHDN and CDR2 is FVKESK in the germline V gene. This CDR3 is 12 amino acids long. CDR3 nucleotide sequence: TGTGCCAGCAGGGGCCCTGGAAACACCATATATTTT. It codes for CASRGPGNTIYF.

This clone occurred once. Other DNA sequences in this sample translate to the same CDR3. V is TRBV5-4 and J is TRBJ2-7, with 9 bases identical to TRBD2. With V trimmed by 0 bases and J by 4 bases, 2 bases remained unmatched. Germline CDR1 is SGHNT and CDR2 is YYREEE (reference sequence). There are 14 residues in the CDR3. CDR3 nucleotides: TGTGCCAGCAGCTTGGTAGCGGGAGCTTACGAGCAGTACTTC. This codes for CASSLVAGAYEQYF.

The chain carries TRBV18 and TRBJ1-1; a weak D match, TRBD1 (5 bases). Germline loops: CDR1 KGHSH, CDR2 LQKENI. The CDR3 extends over 14 amino acids. V shed 2 bases and J shed 0 bases, with 7 bases lying between them. The CDR3 nucleotides read TGTGCCAGCTCACCAACGGGGGTGAACACTGAAGCTTTCTTT. This translates into CASSPTGVNTEAFF.

This chain joins TRBV29-1 and TRBJ1-2; 9 bases agree with TRBD1. This CDR3 contains 11 residues. J was trimmed by 6 bases and V by 7 bases; bases with no gene match: 3. Germline V lookup: CDR1 SQVTM, CDR2 ANQGSEA. CDR3 loop: CSGTGADGYTF. In DNA, the CDR3 is TGCAGCGGGACAGGGGCGGATGGCTACACCTTC.

The V gene is TRBV15, the J gene TRBJ1-1; D ambiguous. The CDR3 extends over 15 amino acids. Germline V gene lookup returns CDR1 LNHNV and CDR2 YYDKDF (reference sequence). Deletions cut 0 bases from V and 5 bases from J, with 13 bases between. CDR3 amino acids: CATSRDFLVGTEAFF. CDR3 in DNA: TGTGCCACCAGCAGAGATTTCCTCGTGGGAACTGAAGCTTTCTTT.

The genes are TRBV19 and TRBJ1-4, with D possibly TRBD1 on 5 matching bases. Looked up from germline, CDR1 is LNHDA and CDR2 is SQIVND (reference sequence). The CDR3 loop spans 14 amino acids. V lost 1 base, J lost 7 bases, and 10 bases lay in between. The DNA for the CDR3 is TGTGCCAGTAGTATAGGGCACAGGAGTGAAAAACTGTTTTTT. This encodes CASSIGHRSEKLFF.

J is TRBJ1-4 and V is TRBV14; the D gene is possibly TRBD1 (5 bases). V shed 3 bases and J shed 7 bases, with 18 bases lying between them. The CDR3 totals 16 residues. CDR1 is SGHDN, CDR2 FVKESK, per germline. The DNA of the CDR3 is TGTGCCAGCAGCCAGGACATGCCGGGGCGCGGTGAAAAACTGTTTTTT. Translation gives CASSQDMPGRGEKLFF. Based on the CDR3 plus reference TRBV14 and TRBJ1-4, the full variable domain is EAGVTQFPSHSVIEKGQTVTLRCDPISGHDNLYWYRRVMGKEIKFLLHFVKESKQDESGMPNNRFLAERTGGTYSTLKVQPAELEDSGVYFCASSQDMPGRGEKLFFGSGTQLSVL.

V gene TRBV29-1 combines with J gene TRBJ2-4, with D uncertain. V dropped 7 bases and J dropped 0 bases, with 10 bases sitting between them. The CDR3 spans 13 residues. CDR1 is SQVTM and CDR2 is ANQGSEA in the germline V gene. CDR3: CSAAEIAKNIQYF. The CDR3 bases are TGCAGCGCTGCAGAGATAGCCAAAAACATTCAGTACTTC.

This clone was detected only once. CDR3 sequence: CASSERAIYQPQHF. The CDR3 DNA follows: TGTGCCAGCAGTGAAAGGGCCATTTATCAGCCCCAGCATTTT. This chain joins TRBV2 and TRBJ1-5; D gene uncertain. V was pared by 2 bases and J by 5 bases, with 10 bases between. The CDR3 length is 14 residues. Germline V lookup: CDR1 SNHLY, CDR2 FYNNEI. Combining the CDR3 with reference TRBV2 and TRBJ1-5 gives the whole variable domain EPEVTQTPSHQVTQMGQEVILRCVPISNHLYFYWYRQILGQKVEFLVSFYNNEISEKSEIFDDQFSVERPDGSNFTLKIRSTKLEDSAMYFCASSERAIYQPQHFGDGTRLSIL.

The chain couples TRBV5-1 to TRBJ2-7; 9 nucleotides agree with TRBD1. Germline CDR1 SGHRS, CDR2 YFSETQ. The J segment lost 5 bases and the V segment lost 4 bases, leaving 10 bases of the junction unmatched. This CDR3 spans 15 amino acids. The CDR3 DNA sequence: TGCGCCAGCAGCCCTCGCCGGGACAGGGCTGACGAGCAGTACTTC. Its protein product is CASSPRRDRADEQYF.

The chain employs TRBV9 and TRBJ2-2; the match to TRBD2 covers 9 bases. Germline V gives CDR1 SGDLS, CDR2 YYNGEE. V was pared by 3 bases and J by 4 bases, with 4 bases of the junction left unmatched. There are 15 residues in the CDR3. The CDR3 nucleotides read TGTGCCAGCAGCGCCGGACTAGCGACCACCGGGGAGCTGTTTTTT. It yields the protein CASSAGLATTGELFF.

In this sample, this clone turned up once. The gene calls are TRBV6-5 and TRBJ1-4, with D possibly being TRBD1 (6 bases). The CDR3 consists of 14 residues. Trimming shortened V by 4 bases and J by 2 bases, and 8 bases separated the two germline ends. Germline CDR1 is MNHEY and CDR2 is SVGAGI. Here the CDR3 reads CASSWTATNEKLFF. CDR3 coding DNA: TGTGCCAGCAGTTGGACAGCGACTAATGAAAAACTGTTTTTT.

The chain joins TRBV28 to TRBJ2-1; no firm D call. The CDR3 runs 14 residues. V was cut by 5 bases and J by 5 bases, with 13 bases left in between. Per germline, CDR1 MDHEN and CDR2 SYDVKM. The CDR3: CASSKSHRNNEQFF. The CDR3 bases are TGTGCCAGCAGTAAATCCCATCGCAACAATGAGCAGTTCTTC.

This clone was counted a few times. V and J are TRBV29-1 and TRBJ1-1; a possible D gene is TRBD1 (6 bases). The CDR3 is 11 amino acids. Germline-derived CDR1 and CDR2 are SQVTM and ANQGSEA. V dropped 4 bases and J dropped 4 bases, with 7 bases sitting between them. The CDR3: CSVVRGTEAFF. In nucleotides, the CDR3 is TGCAGCGTTGTCAGGGGCACTGAAGCTTTCTTT.

V usage is TRBV15 and J usage is TRBJ1-1, with 7 bases identical to TRBD1. J lost 0 bases, V lost 8 bases, and 6 bases had no gene match. The germline V gene has CDR1 LNHNV and CDR2 YYDKDF (reference sequence). The CDR3 is 14 amino acids. The CDR3 region has the DNA TGTGCCACCGGGCTGGACAGGCTGAACACTGAAGCTTTCTTT. It codes for CATGLDRLNTEAFF. The entire variable domain, with the rest obtained from reference TRBV15 and TRBJ1-1, is as follows: DAMVIQNPRYQVTQFGKPVTLSCSQTLNHNVMYWYQQKSSQAPKLLFHYYDKDFNNEADTPDNFQSRRPNTSFCFLDIRSPGLGDTAMYLCATGLDRLNTEAFFGQGTRLTVV.

The CDR3: CASERGFQETQYF. DNA of the CDR3: TGTGCCAGCGAGCGGGGATTTCAAGAGACCCAGTACTTC. The gene calls are TRBV11-2 and TRBJ2-5, with TRBD2 matching 7 bases. The CDR3 loop spans 13 amino acids. Germline loops: CDR1 SGHAT, CDR2 FQNNGV. J lost 2 bases, V lost 8 bases, and 5 bases had no gene match.

The chain uses TRBV5-6 and TRBJ2-4; 10 positions match TRBD2. The germline gives CDR1 SGHDT, CDR2 YYEEEE. V dropped 1 base and J dropped 6; count of bases not matched to a gene: 7. This CDR3 is 16 amino acids long. CDR3 sequence: CASSLLSGGAVNIQYF. The CDR3 nucleotides are TGTGCCAGCAGCTTGCTCAGCGGGGGGGCGGTAAACATTCAGTACTTC.

The chain has TRBV7-9 and TRBJ1-2; D unresolved. Trimming cost V 2 bases and J 6 bases, with 7 bases left between them. Germline CDR1 reads SEHNR; CDR2 reads FQNEAQ (reference sequence). The CDR3 covers 12 residues. CDR3 in DNA: TGTGCCAGCAGCTTAACGGTCGATGGCTACACCTTC. It yields the protein CASSLTVDGYTF.

The J gene is TRBJ2-7, the V gene TRBV4-1, with D unclear. The CDR3 covers 15 residues. V was trimmed by 0 bases and J by 9 bases, leaving 18 bases between them. Germline CDR1 reads MGHRA; CDR2 reads YSYEKL. CDR3: CASSQESASNRLQYF. In nucleotides, the CDR3 is TGCGCCAGCAGCCAAGAGTCGGCTAGTAATCGGTTGCAGTACTTC.

This chain connects TRBV5-6 to TRBJ1-5, with D possibly matching TRBD1 (5 bases). The CDR3 has 14 residues. CDR1 SGHDT and CDR2 YYEEEE come from the germline V gene. With 4 bases removed from V and 4 bases from J, the gap between germline ends came to 12 bases. CDR3 DNA sequence: TGTGCCAGCAGCCTGGGGGGTAGAAATCAGCCCCAGCATTTT. It codes for CASSLGGRNQPQHF.

This rearrangement joins TRBV4-3 to TRBJ1-4, with D maybe TRBD1 (5 bases). This CDR3 is built from 15 residues. CDR1 and CDR2 from the germline V gene are LGHNA and YSLEER. The germline V and J ends were trimmed by 1 base and 7 bases, with 13 bases remaining between them. CDR3 coding DNA: TGCGCCAGCAGCCAAGGGGGCTCACCGGGTGAAAAACTGTTTTTT. It specifies CASSQGGSPGEKLFF.

This clone appeared once. The chain uses TRBV10-3 and TRBJ1-3; D may be TRBD1 (6 bases). The CDR3 totals 13 residues. Trimming left V 9 bases short and J 4 bases short, with 13 bases between. CDR1 and CDR2 from the germline V gene are ENHRY and SYGVKD. DNA of the CDR3: TGTGCCATACCACAGGGAACGGGAAACACCATATATTTT. Translating it yields CAIPQGTGNTIYF.

The rearrangement joins TRBV7-2 to TRBJ1-2; D gene unclear. The CDR3 is made up of 13 amino acids. V was cut by 0 bases and J by 10 bases, with 12 bases left in between. Per the germline V gene, CDR1 is SGHTA and CDR2 is FQGNSA. The CDR3 here is CASSLALPVDYTF. The CDR3 coding sequence is TGTGCCAGCAGCTTAGCGTTACCCGTGGACTACACCTTC.

V usage is TRBV5-1 and J usage is TRBJ2-7; 10 bases line up with TRBD1. Germline CDR1 reads SGHRS; CDR2 reads YFSETQ. The CDR3 is 15 residues long. V trimming: 4 bases; J trimming: 3 bases; junction bases outside the gene matches: 7. The CDR3 nucleotides are TGCGCCAGCAGCGCCGGGACAGGGGAATACTACGAGCAGTACTTC. Protein: CASSAGTGEYYEQYF.

V gene TRBV28 combines with J gene TRBJ2-7, with D perhaps matching TRBD2 (6 bases). V lost 4 bases, J lost 7 bases, and 11 bases lay in between. Germline values: CDR1 MDHEN, CDR2 SYDVKM. The length of the CDR3 is 12 residues. CDR3 sequence: CASSSSGREQYF. CDR3 coding DNA: TGTGCCAGCAGTTCCTCAGGGAGGGAGCAGTACTTC. Complete variable domain (other parts from reference TRBV28 and TRBJ2-7): DVKVTQSSRYLVKRTGEKVFLECVQDMDHENMFWYRQDPGLGLRLIYFSYDVKMKEKGDIPEGYSVSREKKERFSLILESASTNQTSMYLCASSSSGREQYFGPGTRLTVT.

This rearrangement joins TRBV19 to TRBJ2-3; 8 bases are a match to TRBD2. J gave up 0 bases and V 3 bases, and 5 bases lay outside the gene matches. CDR3 length: 16 amino acids. Germline values: CDR1 LNHDA, CDR2 SQIVND (reference sequence). The CDR3 sequence is CASSIDASGSTDTQYF. Here the CDR3 DNA reads TGTGCCAGTAGTATTGATGCTAGCGGGAGCACAGATACGCAGTATTTT.

V gene TRBV11-2 combines with J gene TRBJ2-7, with 10 positions matching TRBD2. The V segment lost 4 bases and the J segment 2 bases; nucleotides outside the gene matches: 8. This CDR3 contains 16 residues. Germline V gene sequence: CDR1 SGHAT, CDR2 FQNNGV. This chain's CDR3 is CASSYLASGSPYEQYF. DNA for the CDR3: TGTGCCAGCAGCTACCTAGCTAGCGGGAGCCCCTACGAGCAGTACTTC.